This T cell receptor beta chain derives from a study of Ad26.COV2.S vaccination and SARS-CoV-2 variants. Study-wide background: Ad26.COV2.S was injected intramuscularly once or twice, 56 days apart.

Noted treatment: some 19 received Ad26.COV2.S at low or high dose, single or two shots; about 5 received placebo; per-sample allocation not given. On day 63 after the first injection, vaccine and placebo recipients gave samples. An Ad26 vector that expressed Wuhan-strain SARS-CoV-2 spike constituted the vaccine. Data came from immunoSEQ multiplex PCR; TCRdb stores just in-frame clones and leaves some out. The sample yields about 420,000 clones, around nine tenths seen once. The CDR3 length is 14 residues. From germline, CDR1 is MGHRA and CDR2 YSYEKL. Trimming pared 3 bases from V and 3 bases from J, leaving 11 bases between.

Sequencing used peripheral blood, obtained in a trial of Ad26.COV2.S vaccine versus placebo. This clonotype originated in a person aged 18-60 years who received the Ad26.COV2.S COVID-19 vaccine or a placebo. The chain combines TRBV4-1 with TRBJ1-1; D may be TRBD1 (5 bases). This CDR3 is CASSHPGADTEAFF. CDR3 nucleotides: TGCGCCAGCAGCCACCCTGGGGCGGACACTGAAGCTTTCTTT.